Listed here are 5 T cell receptor beta chains from one sample, sequenced in a study of shared clonotypes between healthy human individuals. The repertoire was sequenced with immunoSEQ multiplex PCR; TCRdb's copy has only in-frame clones and lacks some. This sample has over 2 million clones; roughly 94% occur once, and the top ten carry about 0.13%. Sequencing used naive CD4+ T cells sorted from blood. Sample subset: CD45RA+ positively selected. Every receptor here comes from a man aged 18-30 years in good health.

The chain has TRBV19 and TRBJ1-6; D is unresolved. The ends were cut back, 3 bases at V and 10 bases at J, with 13 bases in the middle. The CDR3 has 14 residues. Germline V gives CDR1 LNHDA, CDR2 SQIVND (reference sequence). CDR3 bases: TGTGCCAGTAGTATTCTCACCGGCGGATCACCCCTCCACTTT. This translates into CASSILTGGSPLHF.

V is TRBV5-4 and J is TRBJ2-7; 9 bases map to TRBD1. CDR3 length: 16 residues. V shed 0 bases, J shed 0 bases, and the junction held 4 bases outside the gene matches. Germline assignment: CDR1 SGHNT and CDR2 YYREEE (reference sequence). CDR3 coding DNA: TGTGCCAGCAGCTTGGTGGGGACAGGGCGCTCCTACGAGCAGTACTTC. This codes for CASSLVGTGRSYEQYF.

This rearrangement joins TRBV11-2 to TRBJ2-1, with TRBD2 identical over 8 bases. The CDR3 covers 13 residues. V shed 2 bases and J 11 bases; nucleotides not matched to a gene: 5. Germline V gives CDR1 SGHAT, CDR2 FQNNGV. CDR3 DNA: TGTGCCAGCAGCTTATCGGGAGGGGGAAAGCAGTTCTTC. Encoded protein: CASSLSGGGKQFF.

The genes are TRBV6-5 and TRBJ2-7, with D hard to call. V was trimmed by 2 bases and J by 2 bases, leaving 7 bases between them. This CDR3 contains 13 residues. Germline V CDR1 and CDR2: MNHEY, SVGAGI. CDR3 residues: CASSYAMAYEQYF. DNA of the CDR3: TGTGCCAGCAGTTACGCGATGGCCTACGAGCAGTACTTC.

The V and J genes are TRBV28 and TRBJ1-5, with D tentatively TRBD1 (5 bases). This CDR3 has 14 residues. The germline V and J ends were trimmed by 2 bases and 5 bases, with 10 bases remaining between them. Germline CDR1 reads MDHEN; CDR2 reads SYDVKM. The CDR3 DNA sequence: TGTGCCAGCAGTTTAGGGACGTCGCATCAGCCCCAGCATTTT. Translated, it gives CASSLGTSHQPQHF.